This T cell receptor beta chain was identified during a study of response to subunit inactivated influenza vaccine. V gave up 5 bases and J gave up 6 bases; unmatched junction bases: 7. Germline V gene data show CDR1 as DFQATT and CDR2 as SNEGSKA (reference sequence). The CDR3 extends over 14 amino acids. MiXCR, run by TCRdb on the RT-PCR reads, gives a single entry per CDR3 protein. The table has about 620,000 distinct CDR3 sequences, around 11% seen once; the top ten hold around 10%. Another study also made use of these data, one on T cells expressing NK-cell markers. That study adds: TCR beta libraries carry UMIs added by 5'RACE template switching. Sorted CD3+CD56+NKG2C+, CD3+CD56+NKG2C- and CD3+CD56-NKG2C+ T-cell subsets were beta-chain profiled. Top CD8+ clonotypes included the dominant CD3+CD56+NKG2C+ clonotypes in 5 to 7 donors.

The sample was PBMCs from blood, taken on the day of vaccination. The sequence was obtained from a man between 50 and 59 years old who received an inactivated influenza vaccine. The chain has TRBV20-1 and TRBJ2-1; 10 bases are a match to TRBD2. The CDR3 protein is CSAQAGGPGNEQFF. In DNA, the CDR3 is TGCAGTGCTCAAGCGGGAGGGCCGGGCAATGAGCAGTTCTTC.